Presented here are 25 T cell receptor beta chains from one specimen sequenced in a study of cytomegalovirus exposure and HLA in healthy donors. TCRdb's table, derived via immunoSEQ multiplex PCR, lists solely in-frame clones and lacks some. The table includes some 90,000 clones, roughly 96% detected once. Sequencing was done on a sample of PBMCs. The receptor source for this set is a man aged 18 to 29 in good health and CMV-seronegative.

The rearrangement links TRBV5-1 to TRBJ2-2, with 8 positions matching TRBD2. V shed 2 bases, J shed 5 bases, and the junction held 11 bases outside the gene matches. The germline V gene encodes CDR1 SGHRS and CDR2 YFSETQ. The CDR3 is made up of 17 amino acids. The CDR3 region is CASSLGAGEVRTGELFF. In DNA, the CDR3 is TGCGCCAGCAGCTTAGGAGCGGGAGAAGTGAGAACCGGGGAGCTGTTTTTT. Supplemented by reference TRBV5-1 and TRBJ2-2, the full variable domain reads KAGVTQTPRYLIKTRGQQVTLSCSPISGHRSVSWYQQTPGQGLQFLFEYFSETQRNKGNFPGRFSGRQFSNSRSEMNVSTLELGDSALYLCASSLGAGEVRTGELFFGEGSRLTVL.

The chain employs TRBV19 and TRBJ2-7; 7 bases are a match to TRBD2. J was trimmed by 4 bases and V by 2 bases; bases with no gene match: 8. This CDR3 contains 15 residues. CDR1 LNHDA and CDR2 SQIVND come from the germline V gene (reference sequence). Written as DNA, the CDR3 is TGTGCCAGTAGTATATTCTTCGGGGGGACTTACGAGCAGTACGTC. Protein product: CASSIFFGGTYEQYV.

The rearrangement links TRBV11-2 to TRBJ2-2, with D tentatively TRBD2 (5 bases). CDR1 SGHAT and CDR2 FQNNGV come from the germline V gene. V lost 8 bases, J lost 5 bases, and 12 bases lay in between. The CDR3 runs to 13 residues. CDR3 bases: TGTGCCAGCTTGAAAAGGGAGACCGGGGAGCTGTTTTTT. It codes for CASLKRETGELFF. Drawing the rest from reference TRBV11-2 and TRBJ2-2, the complete variable domain is EAGVAQSPRYKIIEKRQSVAFWCNPISGHATLYWYQQILGQGPKLLIQFQNNGVVDDSQLPKDRFSAERLKGVDSTLKIQPAKLEDSAVYLCASLKRETGELFFGEGSRLTVL.

The V gene is TRBV7-9, the J gene TRBJ2-7; tentative D call: TRBD1 (5 bases). The CDR3 contains 14 residues. Germline V gene sequence: CDR1 SEHNR, CDR2 FQNEAQ (reference sequence). V lost 6 bases to trimming and J lost 0 bases, with 12 bases between them. This chain's CDR3 is CASSPRQNSYEQYV. The CDR3 DNA reads TGTGCCAGCAGTCCGAGACAGAACTCCTACGAGCAGTACGTC.

This clone was counted a few times. The chain links TRBV29-1 to TRBJ1-1; D perhaps matches TRBD1 (5 bases). The CDR3 covers 11 residues. Germline V gives CDR1 SQVTM, CDR2 ANQGSEA. The V gene lost 6 bases and the J gene lost 1 base, with 6 bases spanning the gap. The CDR3 nucleotides read TGCAGCGTCAGGGCGAACACTGAAGCTTTCTTT. Residues: CSVRANTEAFF.

This chain uses TRBV11-3 with TRBJ2-3, with a tentative D call TRBD2 (5 bases). The CDR3 runs 14 residues. CDR1 is SGHNT, CDR2 YENEEA, per germline. Trimming removed 5 bases at V and 2 bases at J, with 11 bases between. The CDR3 region has the DNA TGTGCCAGCAGCGGGATCGACTACACAGATACGCAGTATTTT. It specifies CASSGIDYTDTQYF.

This chain connects TRBV25-1 to TRBJ2-3; TRBD2 agrees at 7 bases. V gave up 7 bases and J gave up 0 bases; unmatched junction bases: 10. CDR1 and CDR2 (germline): MGHDK, SYGVNS. This CDR3 comprises 16 residues. CDR3 loop: CASTPRWGGSTDTQYF. CDR3 DNA: TGTGCCAGCACCCCCCGGTGGGGGGGGAGCACAGATACGCAGTATTTT.

The rearrangement links TRBV28 to TRBJ2-6; 7 bases are a match to TRBD1. The CDR3 covers 18 residues. The germline V gene has CDR1 MDHEN and CDR2 SYDVKM. Trimming cost V 6 bases and J 0 bases; bases outside gene matches: 11. The CDR3 sequence: CASRENTGASSGANVLTF. The CDR3 DNA sequence: TGTGCCAGCAGAGAAAATACAGGGGCCTCCTCTGGGGCCAACGTCCTGACTTTC.

The rearrangement links TRBV4-1 to TRBJ2-1; TRBD2 matches 10 bases. The germline CDR1 and CDR2 sequences are MGHRA and YSYEKL. V was clipped by 0 bases and J by 9 bases; unmatched bases: 8. The CDR3 has 16 amino acids. CDR3 bases: TGCGCCAGCAGCCAAGATAGCCTAGCGGGAGTAGGTGAGCAGTTCTTC. It translates to CASSQDSLAGVGEQFF.

This sequence joins TRBV10-2 and TRBJ2-5, with 11 bases that match TRBD2. There are 15 residues in the CDR3. Germline values: CDR1 WSHSY, CDR2 SAAADI. V lost 6 bases and J lost 1; bases outside the gene matches: 4. The CDR3 DNA sequence: TGCGCCAGCAGAGGACTAGCGGGCACCCAAGAGACCCAGTACTTC. Amino acid sequence: CASRGLAGTQETQYF.

This clone has only a few counts. The rearrangement uses TRBV5-1 and TRBJ2-7; TRBD2 agrees at 9 bases. This CDR3 spans 16 amino acids. V lost 4 bases to trimming and J lost 0 bases; unmatched junction nucleotides: 8. Germline CDR1 SGHRS, CDR2 YFSETQ. For the CDR3, the DNA is TGCGCCAGCAGCCCCTATGGACTAGCGAGCTCCTACGAGCAGTACTTC. Amino acid sequence: CASSPYGLASSYEQYF.

The chain's CDR3 is CASSWTSGRANTRGGEQFF. The CDR3 DNA follows: TGTGCCAGTAGCTGGACTAGCGGGAGGGCCAACACTAGGGGCGGTGAGCAGTTCTTC. This sequence joins TRBV19 and TRBJ2-1; 15 positions match TRBD2. V trimming: 6 bases; J trimming: 9 bases; junction bases outside the gene matches: 18. The CDR3 is 19 residues long. Looked up from germline, CDR1 is LNHDA and CDR2 is SQIVND (reference sequence).

The chain is built from TRBV6-1 and TRBJ2-7; D might be TRBD2 (5 bases). The CDR3 has 17 residues. The germline V gene encodes CDR1 MNHNS and CDR2 SASEGT. V was pared by 2 bases and J by 5 bases, with 22 bases between. CDR3 loop: CASSESLGLEVGHEQYV. CDR3 in DNA: TGTGCCAGCAGTGAATCGCTCGGTTTGGAGGTCGGTCACGAGCAGTACGTC.

This clone occurred a few times. This rearrangement joins TRBV6-4 to TRBJ2-7; D is unclear. This CDR3 is 13 amino acids long. Trimming removed 5 bases at V and 3 bases at J, with 11 bases between. From germline, CDR1 is MRHNA and CDR2 SNTAGT. Here the CDR3 reads CASSRIPNYEQYF. The CDR3 nucleotides are TGTGCCAGCAGTCGCATCCCTAACTACGAGCAGTACTTC.

The chain is built from TRBV9 and TRBJ1-1; TRBD1 aligns across 8 bases. The CDR3 has 12 residues. Per germline, CDR1 SGDLS and CDR2 YYNGEE. V lost 3 bases, J lost 11 bases, and 6 bases stayed unmatched. The CDR3 nucleotides read TGTGCCAGCAGCGGACAGGGGAAAGAGGCTTTCTTT. Translating it yields CASSGQGKEAFF.

The genes are TRBV7-2 and TRBJ1-1; unclear D gene. The CDR3 has 13 residues. Trimming shortened V by 1 base and J by 8 bases, and 11 bases separated the two germline ends. CDR1 and CDR2 (germline): SGHTA, FQGNSA. The CDR3 DNA reads TGTGCCAGCAGCTTAGTAGCTCCGGGGGAAGCTTTCTTT. Residues: CASSLVAPGEAFF. Filled out from reference TRBV7-2 and TRBJ1-1, the complete variable domain reads GAGVSQSPSNKVTEKGKDVELRCDPISGHTALYWYRQSLGQGLEFLIYFQGNSAPDKSGLPSDRFSAERTGGSVSTLTIQRTQQEDSAVYLCASSLVAPGEAFFGQGTRLTVV.

J is TRBJ1-1 and V is TRBV7-2, with a weak D call TRBD1 (6 bases). V lost 4 bases to trimming and J lost 0 bases, with 12 bases between them. Germline V gene data show CDR1 as SGHTA and CDR2 as FQGNSA. The CDR3 extends over 15 amino acids. Here the CDR3 DNA reads TGTGCCAGCAGCTCGATGACAGGAATGAACACTGAAGCTTTCTTT. Amino acids: CASSSMTGMNTEAFF.

The rearrangement uses TRBV6-5 and TRBJ1-1; the D gene is possibly TRBD1 (5 bases). This CDR3 contains 14 residues. Germline V gives CDR1 MNHEY, CDR2 SVGAGI. V dropped 2 bases and J dropped 2 bases, with 9 bases sitting between them. CDR3 nucleotide sequence: TGTGCCAGCAGTTACGGAGGGGCAAACACTGAAGCTTTCTTT. This gives the protein CASSYGGANTEAFF.

This chain links TRBV7-9 with TRBJ1-1; D may be TRBD1 (6 bases). Trimming took off 4 bases at V and 0 bases at J, with 9 bases between the two ends. The CDR3 totals 14 residues. Germline CDR1 SEHNR, CDR2 FQNEAQ (reference sequence). CDR3 nucleotide sequence: TGTGCCAGCAGCTCGGGACATCTGAACACTGAAGCTTTCTTT. It is translated as CASSSGHLNTEAFF.

The rearrangement links TRBV6-5 to TRBJ2-1, with 8 bases fitting TRBD2. The CDR3 totals 13 residues. With 4 bases clipped from V and 9 bases from J, the junction kept 5 bases outside the gene matches. Germline V gene lookup returns CDR1 MNHEY and CDR2 SVGAGI. Here the CDR3 DNA reads TGTGCCAGCAGTTCTAGCGGGTCAAGTGAGCAGTTCTTC. Protein sequence: CASSSSGSSEQFF.

The gene calls are TRBV28 and TRBJ2-7; 7 nucleotides match TRBD1. This CDR3 comprises 12 residues. The junction had 5 bases not matched to a gene; V was cut back by 10 bases and J by 2 bases. Germline V gene lookup returns CDR1 MDHEN and CDR2 SYDVKM. The CDR3 reads CATLDRAYEQYV. In DNA, the CDR3 is TGTGCCACCCTAGACAGGGCCTACGAGCAGTACGTC.

V is TRBV9 and J is TRBJ2-1; TRBD2 agrees at 13 bases. The CDR3 has 16 amino acids. The germline V gene encodes CDR1 SGDLS and CDR2 YYNGEE. Losses at the gene ends were 3 bases for V and 5 bases for J; bases not matched to a gene: 5. The CDR3 DNA follows: TGTGCCAGCAGCGATAGGACTAGCGGGAGCCACAATGAGCAGTTCTTC. Translated, it gives CASSDRTSGSHNEQFF.

The CDR3 bases are TGTGCCAGCAGCTTAGACGGGGGGGGGACCCAGTACTTC. Translated: CASSLDGGGTQYF. The chain couples TRBV7-2 to TRBJ2-5, with 8 bases fitting TRBD2. J gave up 7 bases and V 1 base, and 2 bases lay outside the gene matches. The CDR3 covers 13 residues. CDR1 SGHTA and CDR2 FQGNSA come from the germline V gene.

The chain carries TRBV6-1 and TRBJ2-2; no definite D call. Germline V gene sequence: CDR1 MNHNS, CDR2 SASEGT. CDR3 length: 15 residues. V was shortened by 2 bases and J by 1 base, with 8 bases between the two germline ends. DNA of the CDR3: TGTGCCAGCAGTGAACTGCGGCGGAACACCGGGGAGCTGTTTTTT. Protein: CASSELRRNTGELFF.

V and J are TRBV12-5 and TRBJ1-1; D is possibly TRBD1 (6 bases). CDR1 and CDR2 from the germline V gene are LGHNT and FRNRAP. The CDR3 loop spans 13 amino acids. V gave up 6 bases and J gave up 1 base, with 9 bases separating them. CDR3 sequence (DNA): TGTGCTAGTGGCCAAGGGGGGAACACTGAAGCTTTCTTT. Translating it yields CASGQGGNTEAFF. Variable domain in full (rest from reference TRBV12-5 and TRBJ1-1): DARVTQTPRHKVTEMGQEVTMRCQPILGHNTVFWYRQTMMQGLELLAYFRNRAPLDDSGMPKDRFSAEMPDATLATLKIQPSEPRDSAVYFCASGQGGNTEAFFGQGTRLTVV.